The rows below give T cell receptor beta chains drawn from one sample of a study of beta chain features in type 1 diabetes. Profiling relied on immunoSEQ multiplex PCR, and the TCRdb table lists in-frame clones only, not all of them. Of roughly 380,000 clones listed, less than 20% are singletons. Sequencing input: naive CD4+ T cells from blood. These receptor sequences come from a woman aged 18-29 years in good health. Both conserved end residues are part of each CDR3. The D gene is left open where the match is weak. Size is omitted from some rows. Given values are once, few, many or a class for expanded clones.

CDR3nt: TGTGCCAGCAGCCCACAAGGGGAATCCTATGGCTACACCTTC
CDR3aa: CASSPQGESYGYTF
d_gene: -
j_gene: TRBJ1-2
len: 14
abundance: few
v_gene: TRBV7-2

CDR3nt: TGCGCCAGCAGCTTGGAGGCGGGACCAGCTAAGGGCTACACCTTC
CDR3aa: CASSLEAGPAKGYTF
d_gene: -
j_gene: TRBJ1-2
len: 15
abundance: few
v_gene: TRBV5-1

CDR3nt: TGCGACCAACAGCGGGAGTCCTCCTACGAGCAGTACTTC
CDR3aa: CDQQRESSYEQYF
d_gene: TRBD2
j_gene: TRBJ2-7
len: 13
abundance: -
v_gene: TRBV6-4

CDR3nt: TGTGCCAGCAGCACCGGACTAGCGAGTTCCTACGAGCAGTACTTC
CDR3aa: CASSTGLASSYEQYF
d_gene: TRBD2
j_gene: TRBJ2-7
len: 15
abundance: -
v_gene: TRBV14

CDR3nt: TGTGCCAGCAACCAGGGTGATACGAACACCGGGGAGCTGTTTTTT
CDR3aa: CASNQGDTNTGELFF
d_gene: -
j_gene: TRBJ2-2
len: 15
abundance: few
v_gene: TRBV9

CDR3nt: TGTGCCAGTAGTGGGCCTAGCGGGAGCTCCTACAATGAGCAGTTCTTC
CDR3aa: CASSGPSGSSYNEQFF
d_gene: TRBD2
j_gene: TRBJ2-1
len: 16
abundance: few
v_gene: TRBV19

CDR3nt: TGTGCCAGCAGTGTTGGGACAGGGAGGTCCTACGAGCAGTACTTC
CDR3aa: CASSVGTGRSYEQYF
d_gene: TRBD1
j_gene: TRBJ2-7
len: 15
abundance: -
v_gene: TRBV25-1

CDR3nt: TGTGCCAGCAGCTACCAAGAGACCCAGTACTTC
CDR3aa: CASSYQETQYF
d_gene: -
j_gene: TRBJ2-5
len: 11
abundance: -
v_gene: TRBV6-6

CDR3nt: TGTGCCAGCAGCCAGGACGGACAGGGTTTGGACGAGCAGTACTTC
CDR3aa: CASSQDGQGLDEQYF
d_gene: TRBD1
j_gene: TRBJ2-7
len: 15
abundance: -
v_gene: TRBV4-2

CDR3nt: TGCGCCAGCAGCCAAACAGGGACAGATACGCAGTATTTT
CDR3aa: CASSQTGTDTQYF
d_gene: -
j_gene: TRBJ2-3
len: 13
abundance: few
v_gene: TRBV4-1

CDR3nt: TGTGCCAGTGGGACTAGCGGGATCTACGAGCAGTACTTC
CDR3aa: CASGTSGIYEQYF
d_gene: TRBD2
j_gene: TRBJ2-7
len: 13
abundance: -
v_gene: TRBV28

CDR3nt: TGTGCCAGCAGTCCCCTAGCGGGAAGTGAGACCCAGTACTTC
CDR3aa: CASSPLAGSETQYF
d_gene: TRBD2
j_gene: TRBJ2-5
len: 14
abundance: few
v_gene: TRBV6-6

CDR3nt: TGTGCCTGGAGTCTCGGGACTCTCTCCTACAATGAGCAGTTCTTC
CDR3aa: CAWSLGTLSYNEQFF
d_gene: -
j_gene: TRBJ2-1
len: 15
abundance: -
v_gene: TRBV30

CDR3nt: TGTGCCGCCGGGGGGCGAAGGTACACCGGGGAGCTGTTTTTT
CDR3aa: CAAGGRRYTGELFF
d_gene: -
j_gene: TRBJ2-2
len: 14
abundance: few
v_gene: TRBV19

CDR3nt: TGTGCGCAGCTGCAGGGGCGAGGCTATGGCTACACCTTC
CDR3aa: CAQLQGRGYGYTF
d_gene: -
j_gene: TRBJ1-2
len: 13
abundance: -
v_gene: TRBV30

CDR3nt: TGTGCCAGCAGCGTATTGGGAGCGGGAGGTTTCGACAATGAGCAGTTCTTC
CDR3aa: CASSVLGAGGFDNEQFF
d_gene: TRBD2
j_gene: TRBJ2-1
len: 17
abundance: -
v_gene: TRBV9

CDR3nt: TGTGCCAGCAGTTTGGACATCCAAGAGACCCAGTACTTC
CDR3aa: CASSLDIQETQYF
d_gene: -
j_gene: TRBJ2-5
len: 13
abundance: few
v_gene: TRBV7-9

CDR3nt: TGTGCCAGCAGCCCGGGCAGGGGCTATGGCTACACCTTC
CDR3aa: CASSPGRGYGYTF
d_gene: -
j_gene: TRBJ1-2
len: 13
abundance: -
v_gene: TRBV9